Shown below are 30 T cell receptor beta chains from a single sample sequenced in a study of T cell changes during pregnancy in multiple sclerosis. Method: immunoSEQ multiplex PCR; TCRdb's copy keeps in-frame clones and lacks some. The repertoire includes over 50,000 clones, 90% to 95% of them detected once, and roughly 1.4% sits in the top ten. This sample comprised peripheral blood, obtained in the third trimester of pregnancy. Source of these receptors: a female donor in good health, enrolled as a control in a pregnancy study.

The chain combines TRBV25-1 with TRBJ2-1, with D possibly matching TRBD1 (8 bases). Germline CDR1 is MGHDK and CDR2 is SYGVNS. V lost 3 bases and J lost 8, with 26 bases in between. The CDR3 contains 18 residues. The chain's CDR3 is CASSDSTGGQGGLDEQFF. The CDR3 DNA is TGTGCCAGCAGTGACTCGACGGGAGGACAGGGAGGTTTGGATGAGCAGTTCTTC. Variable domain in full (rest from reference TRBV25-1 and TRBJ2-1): EADIYQTPRYLVIGTGKKITLECSQTMGHDKMYWYQQDPGMELHLIHYSYGVNSTEKGDLSSESTVSRIRTEHFPLTLESARPSHTSQYLCASSDSTGGQGGLDEQFFGPGTRLTVL.

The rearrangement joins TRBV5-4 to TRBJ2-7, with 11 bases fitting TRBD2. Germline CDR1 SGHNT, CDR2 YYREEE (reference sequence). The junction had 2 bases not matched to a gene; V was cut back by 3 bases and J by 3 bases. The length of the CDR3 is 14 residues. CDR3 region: CASSSSGGIYEQYF. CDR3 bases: TGTGCCAGCAGCTCTAGCGGGGGGATCTACGAGCAGTACTTC.

CDR3 residues: CASSLQGSSPLHF. CDR3 nucleotide sequence: TGTGCCAGCAGCCTACAGGGGTCTTCACCCCTCCACTTT. The chain is built from TRBV6-6 and TRBJ1-6, with 7 bases lining up with TRBD1. Germline assignment: CDR1 MNHNY and CDR2 SVGAGI (reference sequence). This CDR3 has 13 residues. The junction had 5 bases not matched to a gene; V was cut back by 6 bases and J by 9 bases.

The CDR3 DNA reads as TGTGCCAGCTCACCCGGACAGGGGTATGTAGAAGCTTTCTTT. Translating gives CASSPGQGYVEAFF. The genes are TRBV18 and TRBJ1-1, with 9 bases lining up with TRBD1. The V and J ends lost 3 bases and 8 bases, in that order; junction bases with no gene match: 7. The CDR3 has 14 residues. The V gene's germline CDR1 is KGHSH and CDR2 LQKENI.

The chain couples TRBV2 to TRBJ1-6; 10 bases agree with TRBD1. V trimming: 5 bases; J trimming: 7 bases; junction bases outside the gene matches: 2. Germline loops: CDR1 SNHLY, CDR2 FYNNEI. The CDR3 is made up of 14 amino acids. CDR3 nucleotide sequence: TGTGCCAGCAGTCAGGGACAGGGGAATTCACCCCTCCACTTT. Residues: CASSQGQGNSPLHF.

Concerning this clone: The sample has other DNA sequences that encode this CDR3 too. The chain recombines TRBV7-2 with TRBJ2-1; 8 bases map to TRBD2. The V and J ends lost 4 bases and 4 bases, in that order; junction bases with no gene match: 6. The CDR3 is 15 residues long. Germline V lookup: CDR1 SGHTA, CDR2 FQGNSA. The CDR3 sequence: CASSYQRGSYNEQFF. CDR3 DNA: TGTGCCAGCAGCTATCAGCGGGGGTCATACAATGAGCAGTTCTTC.

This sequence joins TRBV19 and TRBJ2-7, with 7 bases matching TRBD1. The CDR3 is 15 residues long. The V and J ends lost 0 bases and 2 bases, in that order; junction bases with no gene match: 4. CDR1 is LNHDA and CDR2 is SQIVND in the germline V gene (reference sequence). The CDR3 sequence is CASSIDGTAAYEQYF. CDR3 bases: TGTGCCAGTAGTATAGATGGGACAGCAGCCTACGAGCAGTACTTC.

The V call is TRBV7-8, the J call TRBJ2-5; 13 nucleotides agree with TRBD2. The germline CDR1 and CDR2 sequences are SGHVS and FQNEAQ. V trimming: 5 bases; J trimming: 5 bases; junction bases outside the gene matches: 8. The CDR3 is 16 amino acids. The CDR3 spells CASSKTSGGAPETQYF. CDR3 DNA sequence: TGTGCCAGCAGCAAAACTAGCGGGGGGGCCCCTGAGACCCAGTACTTC.

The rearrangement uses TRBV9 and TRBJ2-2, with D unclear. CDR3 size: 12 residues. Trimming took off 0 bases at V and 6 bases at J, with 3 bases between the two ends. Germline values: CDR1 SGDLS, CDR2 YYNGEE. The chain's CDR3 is CASSVVAGELFF. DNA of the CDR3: TGTGCCAGCAGCGTAGTCGCCGGGGAGCTGTTTTTT.

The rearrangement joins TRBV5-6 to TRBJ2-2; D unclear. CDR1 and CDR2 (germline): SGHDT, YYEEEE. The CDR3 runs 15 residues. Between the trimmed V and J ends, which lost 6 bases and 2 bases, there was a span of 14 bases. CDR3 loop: CASIPLNSNTGELFF. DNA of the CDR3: TGTGCCAGCATCCCCCTGAACAGTAACACCGGGGAGCTGTTTTTT.

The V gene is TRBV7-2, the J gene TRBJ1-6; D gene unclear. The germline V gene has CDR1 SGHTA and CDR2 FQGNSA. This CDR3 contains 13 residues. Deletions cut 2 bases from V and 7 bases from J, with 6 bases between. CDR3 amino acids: CASSLQRNSPLHF. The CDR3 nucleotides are TGTGCCAGCAGCTTACAGAGGAATTCACCCCTCCACTTT.

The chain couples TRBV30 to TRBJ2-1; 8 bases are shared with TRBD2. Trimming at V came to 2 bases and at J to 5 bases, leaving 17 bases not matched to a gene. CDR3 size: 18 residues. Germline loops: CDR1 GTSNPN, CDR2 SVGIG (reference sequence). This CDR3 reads CAWSWRLGTRGLDNEQFF. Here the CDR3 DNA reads TGTGCCTGGAGTTGGAGACTAGGGACTAGAGGTCTAGACAATGAGCAGTTCTTC.

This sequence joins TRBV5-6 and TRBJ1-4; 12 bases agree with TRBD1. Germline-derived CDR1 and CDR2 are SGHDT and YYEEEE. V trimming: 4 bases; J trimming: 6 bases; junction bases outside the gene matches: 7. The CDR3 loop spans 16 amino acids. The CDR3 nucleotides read TGTGCCAGCAGCGCAATGCGGGACAGGGGGCATGAAAAACTGTTTTTT. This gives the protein CASSAMRDRGHEKLFF.

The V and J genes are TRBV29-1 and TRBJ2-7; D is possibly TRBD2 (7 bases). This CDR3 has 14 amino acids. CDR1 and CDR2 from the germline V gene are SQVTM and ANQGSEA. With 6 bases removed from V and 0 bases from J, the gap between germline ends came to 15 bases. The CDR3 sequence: CSVAGGGGSYEQYF. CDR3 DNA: TGCAGCGTGGCTGGGGGAGGGGGCTCCTACGAGCAGTACTTC.

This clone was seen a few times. CDR3 coding DNA: TGCGCCAGCAGCCACGCCCGGGAACAGCCCCAGCATTTT. Protein: CASSHAREQPQHF. The V gene is TRBV4-3, the J gene TRBJ1-5, with D unclear. The germline V gene has CDR1 LGHNA and CDR2 YSLEER. V lost 3 bases, J lost 7 bases, and 10 bases lay in between. The CDR3 loop spans 13 amino acids.

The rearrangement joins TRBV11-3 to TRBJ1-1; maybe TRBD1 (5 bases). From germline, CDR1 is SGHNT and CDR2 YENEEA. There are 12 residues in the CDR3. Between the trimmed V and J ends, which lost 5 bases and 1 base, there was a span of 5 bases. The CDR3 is CASSQGNTEAFF. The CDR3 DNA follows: TGTGCCAGCAGCCAGGGGAACACTGAAGCTTTCTTT.

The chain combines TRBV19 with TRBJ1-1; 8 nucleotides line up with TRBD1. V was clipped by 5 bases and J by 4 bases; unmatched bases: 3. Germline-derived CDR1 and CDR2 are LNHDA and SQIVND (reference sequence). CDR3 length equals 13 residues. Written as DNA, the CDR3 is TGTGCCAGTAGTGGGACAGGAGCCACTGAAGCTTTCTTT. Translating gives CASSGTGATEAFF.

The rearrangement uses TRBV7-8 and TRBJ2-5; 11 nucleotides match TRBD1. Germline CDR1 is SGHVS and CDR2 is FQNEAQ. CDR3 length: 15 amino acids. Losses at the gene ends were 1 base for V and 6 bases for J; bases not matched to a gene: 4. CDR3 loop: CASSLGTGGEKTQYF. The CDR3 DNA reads TGTGCCAGCAGCTTAGGGACAGGGGGCGAAAAGACCCAGTACTTC.

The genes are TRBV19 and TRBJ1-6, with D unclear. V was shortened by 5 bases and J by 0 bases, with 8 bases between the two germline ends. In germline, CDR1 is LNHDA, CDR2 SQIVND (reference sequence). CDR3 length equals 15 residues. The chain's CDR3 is CASSSEDSYNSPLHF. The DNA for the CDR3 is TGTGCCAGTAGTTCGGAGGACTCCTATAATTCACCCCTCCACTTT.

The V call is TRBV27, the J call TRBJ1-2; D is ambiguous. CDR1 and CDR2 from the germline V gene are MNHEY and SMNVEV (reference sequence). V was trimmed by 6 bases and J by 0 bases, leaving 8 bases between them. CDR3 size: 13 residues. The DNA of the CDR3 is TGTGCCAGCAGCAATGCGGCTAACTATGGCTACACCTTC. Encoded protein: CASSNAANYGYTF.

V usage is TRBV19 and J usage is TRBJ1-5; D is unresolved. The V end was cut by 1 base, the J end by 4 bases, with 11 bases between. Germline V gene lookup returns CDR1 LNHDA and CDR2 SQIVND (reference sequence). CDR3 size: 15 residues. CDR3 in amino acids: CASSIVAGLNQPQHF. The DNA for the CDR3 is TGTGCCAGTAGTATAGTGGCAGGATTAAATCAGCCCCAGCATTTT.

The CDR3 protein is CASSERGQGYGYTF. In nucleotides, the CDR3 is TGTGCCAGCAGTGAACGTGGGCAGGGGTACGGCTACACCTTC. The rearrangement uses TRBV25-1 and TRBJ1-2; a weak D match, TRBD1 (6 bases). Germline lookup yields CDR1 MGHDK and CDR2 SYGVNS. Trimming stripped 2 bases from V and 8 bases from J, with 15 bases between. The CDR3 sequence is 14 residues long.

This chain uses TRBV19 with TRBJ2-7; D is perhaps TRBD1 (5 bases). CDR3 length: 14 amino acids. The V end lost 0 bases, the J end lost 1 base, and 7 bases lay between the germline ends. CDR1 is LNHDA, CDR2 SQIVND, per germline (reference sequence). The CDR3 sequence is CASSIERQSYEQYF. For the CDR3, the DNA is TGTGCCAGTAGTATAGAGCGACAGTCCTACGAGCAGTACTTC. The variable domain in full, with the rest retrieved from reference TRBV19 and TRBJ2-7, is DGGITQSPKYLFRKEGQNVTLSCEQNLNHDAMYWYRQDPGQGLRLIYYSQIVNDFQKGDIAEGYSVSREKKESFPLTVTSAQKNPTAFYLCASSIERQSYEQYFGPGTRLTVT.

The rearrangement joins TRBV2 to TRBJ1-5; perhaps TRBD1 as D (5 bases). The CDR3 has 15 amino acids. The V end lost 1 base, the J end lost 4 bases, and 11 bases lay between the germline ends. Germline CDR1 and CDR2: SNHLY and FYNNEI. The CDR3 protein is CASSEGGAANQPQHF. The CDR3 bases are TGTGCCAGCAGTGAAGGGGGCGCAGCGAATCAGCCCCAGCATTTT. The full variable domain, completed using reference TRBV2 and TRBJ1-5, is EPEVTQTPSHQVTQMGQEVILRCVPISNHLYFYWYRQILGQKVEFLVSFYNNEISEKSEIFDDQFSVERPDGSNFTLKIRSTKLEDSAMYFCASSEGGAANQPQHFGDGTRLSIL.

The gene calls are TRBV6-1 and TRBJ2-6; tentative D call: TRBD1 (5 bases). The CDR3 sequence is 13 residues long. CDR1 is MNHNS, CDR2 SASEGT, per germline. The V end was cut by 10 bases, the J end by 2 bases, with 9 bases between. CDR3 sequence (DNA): TGTGCCACCAGGGCTGCTGGGGCCAACGTCCTGACTTTC. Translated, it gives CATRAAGANVLTF.

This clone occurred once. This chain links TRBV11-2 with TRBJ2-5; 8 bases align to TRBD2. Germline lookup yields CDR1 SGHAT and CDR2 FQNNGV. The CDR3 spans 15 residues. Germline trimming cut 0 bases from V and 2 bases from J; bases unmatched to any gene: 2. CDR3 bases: TGTGCCAGCAGCTTAGAAGGCGGGGGGCAAGAGACCCAGTACTTC. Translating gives CASSLEGGGQETQYF.

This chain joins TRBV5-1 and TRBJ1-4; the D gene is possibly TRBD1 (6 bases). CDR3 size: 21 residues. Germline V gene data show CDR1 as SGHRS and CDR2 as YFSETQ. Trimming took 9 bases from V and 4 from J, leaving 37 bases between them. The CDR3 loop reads CATFTGQGKILGRGGNEKLFF. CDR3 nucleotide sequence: TGCGCCACCTTCACCGGGCAGGGGAAGATTTTGGGGCGGGGGGGTAATGAAAAACTGTTTTTT.

In DNA form, the CDR3 reads TGTGCCAGCAGCTTAACGAGTGGGACACACTACGAGCAGTACTTC. This encodes CASSLTSGTHYEQYF. The chain employs TRBV7-9 and TRBJ2-7; TRBD1 might be the D (6 bases). The CDR3 has 15 amino acids. CDR1 is SEHNR, CDR2 FQNEAQ, per germline (reference sequence). V dropped 2 bases and J dropped 3 bases, with 14 bases sitting between them.

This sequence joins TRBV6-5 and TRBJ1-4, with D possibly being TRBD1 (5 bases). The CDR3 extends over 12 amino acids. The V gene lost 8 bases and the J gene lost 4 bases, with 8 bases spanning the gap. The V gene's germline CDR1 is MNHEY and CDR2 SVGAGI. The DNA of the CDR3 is TGTGCCAGCCGACAGAATAATGAAAAACTGTTTTTT. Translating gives CASRQNNEKLFF.

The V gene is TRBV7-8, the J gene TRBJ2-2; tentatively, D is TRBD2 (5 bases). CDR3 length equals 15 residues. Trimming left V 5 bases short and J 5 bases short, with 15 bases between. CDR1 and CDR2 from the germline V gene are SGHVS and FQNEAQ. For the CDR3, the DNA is TGTGCCAGCAGCATTGAACGGGGAGTGACCGGGGAGCTGTTTTTT. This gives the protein CASSIERGVTGELFF.